The clone carrying this TCR beta chain was recorded at least ten times. What was amplified from RNA transcripts were TCR beta CDR3 regions. Carried out on the TCR CDR3, a first-round RT-PCR used the HTBI primer set. MiXCR, applied by TCRdb to the multiplex PCR reads, yields one record per CDR3 protein. The sample lists some 270,000 distinct CDR3 sequences, roughly 13% occurring once. The record originates from a study of T cells in Graves' hyperthyroidism and ophthalmopathy. The diagnoses drew upon clinical symptoms, serum thyroxine and TRAb, thyroid ultrasound and orbital computed tomography. Trimming at V came to 6 bases and at J to 0 bases, leaving 6 bases not matched to a gene. This CDR3 has 16 amino acids. Germline CDR1 SNHLY, CDR2 FYNNEI.

The genes are TRBV2 and TRBJ2-1; 9 bases are a match to TRBD2. The source material was blood. The TCR was taken from a woman aged 35 to 49 with Graves' hyperthyroidism. This chain's CDR3 is CASRERLADSYNEQFF. As DNA, the CDR3 is TGTGCCAGCAGAGAAAGACTAGCGGACTCCTACAATGAGCAGTTCTTC.